These 25 T cell receptor beta chains were sequenced from one sample in a study of relationships among human T cell subsets. From mRNA, alpha and beta CDR3 regions were amplified using semiquantitative ARM-PCR. ARM-PCR used tagged nested gene-specific primers, then communal superprimers for exponential amplification. Each CDR3 protein is one row after TCRdb ran MiXCR on the multiplex PCR reads. The repertoire holds approximately 15,000 distinct CDR3 sequences, with less than 80% as singletons. Sequencing used total T cells sorted from blood. All receptors come from a man between 35 and 55 years old in good health.

This rearrangement joins TRBV18 to TRBJ2-1; tentative D call: TRBD1 (6 bases). This CDR3 has 13 amino acids. The V gene's germline CDR1 is KGHSH and CDR2 LQKENI. Trimming took 3 bases from V and 5 from J, leaving 8 bases between them. CDR3 in amino acids: CASSPGQNNEQFF. Written as DNA, the CDR3 is TGTGCCAGCTCACCCGGACAGAACAATGAGCAGTTCTTC.

The chain links TRBV20-1 to TRBJ2-7, with 7 bases fitting TRBD1. The CDR3 runs to 11 residues. Germline V gene sequence: CDR1 DFQATT, CDR2 SNEGSKA (reference sequence). V lost 6 bases to trimming and J lost 7 bases; unmatched junction nucleotides: 6. The CDR3 DNA follows: TGCAGTGCGTCGGGACAGCGGGAGCAGTACTTC. Protein sequence: CSASGQREQYF.

The rearrangement joins TRBV11-2 to TRBJ2-4; possibly TRBD2 for D (5 bases). The V gene's germline CDR1 is SGHAT and CDR2 FQNNGV. V was cut by 5 bases and J by 6 bases, with 14 bases left in between. The length of the CDR3 is 14 residues. CDR3 sequence reads: CASSRVGLANIQYF. The CDR3 DNA reads TGTGCCAGCAGCCGAGTCGGGCTAGCAAACATTCAGTACTTC.

By share, this clonotype counts as medium-sized. This chain uses TRBV27 with TRBJ2-7, with D possibly matching TRBD1 (6 bases). In germline, CDR1 is MNHEY, CDR2 SMNVEV (reference sequence). V gave up 7 bases and J gave up 7 bases, with 14 bases separating them. This CDR3 spans 12 amino acids. CDR3 residues: CASKGHHREQYF. CDR3 sequence (DNA): TGTGCCAGCAAGGGACACCATAGGGAGCAGTACTTC.

The chain has TRBV11-2 and TRBJ2-3; weak D call: TRBD1 (6 bases). The V end was cut by 5 bases, the J end by 0 bases, with 15 bases between. CDR1 is SGHAT, CDR2 FQNNGV, per germline. The CDR3 covers 16 residues. The DNA of the CDR3 is TGTGCCAGCAGCCGATCCTCGGGACACAGCACAGATACGCAGTATTTT. Translated, it gives CASSRSSGHSTDTQYF.

A word on this clonotype: One end of the junction is discordant with germline, which a read error may explain. The V gene is TRBV12-3 or TRBV12-4, the J gene TRBJ2-1, with 11 nucleotides matching TRBD2. The CDR3 length is 15 residues. The CDR3 sequence is CASRLAGGPYNEQFF. In DNA form, the CDR3 reads TGTGCCAGCAGGTTAGCGGGAGGGCCCTACAATGAGCAGTTCTTC.

The chain is built from TRBV30 and TRBJ2-4, with D unresolved. The CDR3 contains 13 residues. Per the germline V gene, CDR1 is GTSNPN and CDR2 is SVGIG (reference sequence). Trimming stripped 2 bases from V and 2 bases from J, with 7 bases between. In nucleotides, the CDR3 is TGTGCCTGGAGTACAGCCTCCAAAAACATTCAGTACTTC. This sequence encodes CAWSTASKNIQYF.

The chain uses TRBV7-9 and TRBJ2-1, with TRBD2 as a possible D gene (5 bases). CDR3 length: 14 residues. Trimming removed 7 bases from V and 1 base from J, with 11 bases in between. Per germline, CDR1 SEHNR and CDR2 FQNEAQ (reference sequence). The CDR3 loop is CASKGVRSYNEQFF. Written as DNA, the CDR3 is TGTGCCAGCAAGGGAGTGCGATCCTACAATGAGCAGTTCTTC.

Worth noting for this clonotype: The germline gene is not matched at one end of the junction; a read error may be the cause. V gene TRBV11-2 combines with J gene TRBJ2-7, with D tentatively TRBD2 (6 bases). CDR1 is SGHAT, CDR2 FQNNGV, per germline. This CDR3 spans 14 amino acids. CDR3 nucleotide sequence: TGCGCCAGCAGCTCGGGGACTCTTCCATACGAGCAGTACTTC. As protein: CASSSGTLPYEQYF.

The chain employs TRBV20-1 and TRBJ2-5; 9 nucleotides line up with TRBD1. This CDR3 contains 15 residues. From germline, CDR1 is DFQATT and CDR2 SNEGSKA (reference sequence). V lost 0 bases, J lost 5 bases, and 7 bases stayed unmatched. CDR3 bases: TGCAGTGCTAGAGACCCTAGGGACAGGGCTGAGACCCAGTACTTC. Translating it yields CSARDPRDRAETQYF.

This sequence joins TRBV14 and TRBJ2-3; 13 bases align to TRBD2. V lost 4 bases, J lost 2 bases, and 3 bases stayed unmatched. The CDR3 is 16 residues long. In germline, CDR1 is SGHDN, CDR2 FVKESK. The CDR3 coding sequence is TGTGCCAGCAGCCGGGGACTAGCGGGGACCACAGATACGCAGTATTTT. It yields the protein CASSRGLAGTTDTQYF. Full variable domain (outside the CDR3, taken from reference TRBV14 and TRBJ2-3): EAGVTQFPSHSVIEKGQTVTLRCDPISGHDNLYWYRRVMGKEIKFLLHFVKESKQDESGMPNNRFLAERTGGTYSTLKVQPAELEDSGVYFCASSRGLAGTTDTQYFGPGTRLTVL.

The rearrangement links TRBV20-1 to TRBJ2-4; no reliable D call. Germline lookup yields CDR1 DFQATT and CDR2 SNEGSKA (reference sequence). V gave up 0 bases and J gave up 8 bases, with 5 bases separating them. CDR3 length equals 11 residues. This CDR3 reads CSARERDIQYF. In DNA, the CDR3 is TGCAGTGCTAGAGAACGGGACATTCAGTACTTC.

J is TRBJ2-7 and V is TRBV4-2; 12 bases are shared with TRBD2. CDR3 length equals 18 residues. V lost 0 bases to trimming and J lost 0 bases; unmatched junction nucleotides: 6. Germline CDR1 reads LGHNA; CDR2 reads YNFKEQ. CDR3 residues: CASSQDDASGRVSYEQYF. CDR3 DNA: TGTGCCAGCAGCCAAGATGATGCTAGCGGGAGGGTCTCCTACGAGCAGTACTTC.

The chain uses TRBV11-2 and TRBJ2-1; the match to TRBD1 covers 9 bases. J gave up 6 bases and V 5 bases, and 8 bases lay outside the gene matches. Per the germline V gene, CDR1 is SGHAT and CDR2 is FQNNGV. This CDR3 comprises 15 residues. CDR3 region: CASSQPGQGPNEQFF. In DNA, the CDR3 is TGTGCCAGCAGCCAACCGGGACAGGGTCCCAATGAGCAGTTCTTC.

This chain connects TRBV6-1 to TRBJ2-3; 10 nucleotides agree with TRBD2. Trimming took 6 bases from V and 2 from J; bases not matched to a gene: 5. The CDR3 sequence is 15 residues long. The germline V gene encodes CDR1 MNHNS and CDR2 SASEGT. CDR3 bases: TGTGCCAGCAGCCTAGCGGGGGCCGACACAGATACGCAGTATTTT. It translates to CASSLAGADTDTQYF.

The chain employs TRBV28 and TRBJ1-6; 9 bases align to TRBD1. Per germline, CDR1 MDHEN and CDR2 SYDVKM. The CDR3 has 14 residues. V gave up 7 bases and J gave up 7 bases; unmatched junction bases: 5. The CDR3 loop reads CASIDRGDNSPLHF. The DNA of the CDR3 is TGTGCCAGCATCGACAGGGGGGACAATTCACCCCTCCACTTT. Full variable domain (remainder filled in from reference TRBV28 and TRBJ1-6): DVKVTQSSRYLVKRTGEKVFLECVQDMDHENMFWYRQDPGLGLRLIYFSYDVKMKEKGDIPEGYSVSREKKERFSLILESASTNQTSMYLCASIDRGDNSPLHFGNGTRLTVT.

The chain uses TRBV19 and TRBJ1-5; D perhaps matches TRBD1 (6 bases). CDR3 length: 15 residues. Germline values: CDR1 LNHDA, CDR2 SQIVND (reference sequence). The ends were cut back, 5 bases at V and 3 bases at J, with 14 bases in the middle. The chain's CDR3 is CASSGEGHHNQPQHF. CDR3 coding DNA: TGTGCCAGTAGTGGGGAGGGACATCACAATCAGCCCCAGCATTTT.

This clonotype was seen a handful of times. The gene calls are TRBV28 and TRBJ2-1, with D hard to call. The CDR3 sequence is 16 residues long. With 1 base removed from V and 0 bases from J, the gap between germline ends came to 10 bases. Germline V gives CDR1 MDHEN, CDR2 SYDVKM. The CDR3 sequence: CASSLLGPGSYNEQFF. The CDR3 DNA follows: TGTGCCAGCAGTTTATTAGGTCCTGGCTCCTACAATGAGCAGTTCTTC.

There are a few counts of this clonotype. The CDR3 spells CASSSRYSGRLSYEQYF. CDR3 coding DNA: TGTGCCAGCAGCTCCCGGTACTCAGGGCGTCTCTCCTACGAGCAGTACTTC. The rearrangement joins TRBV7-9 to TRBJ2-7, with a tentative D call TRBD1 (5 bases). Germline CDR1 SEHNR, CDR2 FQNEAQ (reference sequence). V was pared by 4 bases and J by 0 bases, with 19 bases between. The CDR3 covers 17 residues.

This sequence joins TRBV4-2 and TRBJ2-5; D not resolved. Trimming shortened V by 1 base and J by 5 bases, and 11 bases separated the two germline ends. Germline V gives CDR1 LGHNA, CDR2 YNFKEQ. The CDR3 consists of 14 residues. DNA for the CDR3: TGTGCCAGCAGCCAAGGCCATCTTATCGAGACCCAGTACTTC. Amino acid sequence: CASSQGHLIETQYF.

This clonotype has a handful of counts. The chain has TRBV10-3 and TRBJ2-6, with 9 bases that match TRBD1. The V and J ends lost 2 bases and 2 bases, in that order; junction bases with no gene match: 7. The CDR3 has 18 amino acids. Germline V gives CDR1 ENHRY, CDR2 SYGVKD. In DNA form, the CDR3 reads TGTGCCATCAGTGAGACAGGGGGCGATGGTCCTGGGGCCAACGTCCTGACTTTC. Translation: CAISETGGDGPGANVLTF.

The CDR3 sequence: CASSLWAEAFF. The CDR3, as DNA: TGTGCCAGCAGCCTGTGGGCCGAAGCTTTCTTT. The V and J genes are TRBV11-2 and TRBJ1-1; D remains unclear. In germline, CDR1 is SGHAT, CDR2 FQNNGV. V was cut by 5 bases and J by 8 bases, with 9 bases left in between. CDR3 length: 11 residues. Together with reference TRBV11-2 and TRBJ1-1, the CDR3 gives the full variable domain: EAGVAQSPRYKIIEKRQSVAFWCNPISGHATLYWYQQILGQGPKLLIQFQNNGVVDDSQLPKDRFSAERLKGVDSTLKIQPAKLEDSAVYLCASSLWAEAFFGQGTRLTVV.

For the CDR3, the DNA is TGTGCCAGCAGTTACACTAGCGGGAGTGGAGAAGAGCAGTTCTTC. As protein: CASSYTSGSGEEQFF. This chain joins TRBV6-5 and TRBJ2-1; 11 positions match TRBD2. The CDR3 runs to 15 residues. V was clipped by 2 bases and J by 10 bases; unmatched bases: 7. Per germline, CDR1 MNHEY and CDR2 SVGAGI.

The chain recombines TRBV5-1 with TRBJ2-3; TRBD1 aligns across 8 bases. This CDR3 has 17 amino acids. Germline CDR1 reads SGHRS; CDR2 reads YFSETQ. With V trimmed by 0 bases and J by 6 bases, 12 bases remained unmatched. CDR3 sequence (DNA): TGCGCCAGCAGCTTGGAGAGGGGGACAGGCGGTGTTGATACGCAGTATTTT. Its translation: CASSLERGTGGVDTQYF.

In this sample, this clonotype turned up a few times. The rearrangement joins TRBV10-3 to TRBJ2-7; D may be TRBD2 (5 bases). The CDR3 has 13 amino acids. The V end was cut by 2 bases, the J end by 4 bases, with 9 bases between. Germline V CDR1 and CDR2: ENHRY, SYGVKD. CDR3 sequence (DNA): TGTGCCATCAGTGAGGACGAGGGTTACGAGCAGTACTTC. This codes for CAISEDEGYEQYF.